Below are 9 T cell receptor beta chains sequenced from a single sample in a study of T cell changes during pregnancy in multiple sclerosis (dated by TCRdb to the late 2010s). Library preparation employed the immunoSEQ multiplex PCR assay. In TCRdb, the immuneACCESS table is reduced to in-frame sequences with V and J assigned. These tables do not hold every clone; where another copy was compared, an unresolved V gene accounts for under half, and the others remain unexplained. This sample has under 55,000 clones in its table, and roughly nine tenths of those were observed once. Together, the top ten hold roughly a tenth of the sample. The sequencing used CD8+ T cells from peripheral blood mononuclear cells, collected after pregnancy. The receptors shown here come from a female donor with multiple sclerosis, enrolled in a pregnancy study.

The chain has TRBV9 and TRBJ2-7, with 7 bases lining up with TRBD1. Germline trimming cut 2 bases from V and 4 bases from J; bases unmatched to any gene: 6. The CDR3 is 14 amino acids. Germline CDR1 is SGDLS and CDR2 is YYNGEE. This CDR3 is CASSVSGTDYEQYF. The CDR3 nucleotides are TGTGCCAGCAGCGTCTCCGGGACAGATTACGAGCAGTACTTC.

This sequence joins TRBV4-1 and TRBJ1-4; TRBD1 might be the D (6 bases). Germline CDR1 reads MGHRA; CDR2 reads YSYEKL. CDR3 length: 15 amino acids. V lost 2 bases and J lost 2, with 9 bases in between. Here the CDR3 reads CASSQNRATNEKLFF. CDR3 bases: TGCGCCAGCAGCCAAAACAGGGCTACTAATGAAAAACTGTTTTTT.

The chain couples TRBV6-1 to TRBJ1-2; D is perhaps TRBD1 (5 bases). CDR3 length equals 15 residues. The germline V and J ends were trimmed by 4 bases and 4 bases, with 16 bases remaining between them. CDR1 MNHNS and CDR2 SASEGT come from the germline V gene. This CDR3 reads CASSGGAGRIYGYTF. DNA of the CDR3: TGTGCCAGCAGTGGAGGGGCAGGGAGGATCTATGGCTACACCTTC.

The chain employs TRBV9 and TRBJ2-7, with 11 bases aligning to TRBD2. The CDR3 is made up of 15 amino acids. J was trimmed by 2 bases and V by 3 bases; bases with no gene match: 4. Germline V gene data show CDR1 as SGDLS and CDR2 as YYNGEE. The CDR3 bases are TGTGCCAGCAGCGAGACTAGCGGGGTTACCTACGAGCAGTACTTC. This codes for CASSETSGVTYEQYF.

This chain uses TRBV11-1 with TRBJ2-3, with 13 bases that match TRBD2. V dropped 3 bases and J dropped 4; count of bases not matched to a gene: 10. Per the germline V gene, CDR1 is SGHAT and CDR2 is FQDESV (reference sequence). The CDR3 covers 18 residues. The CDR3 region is CASSFTSGGAPYADTQYF. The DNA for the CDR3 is TGTGCCAGCAGCTTTACTAGCGGGGGGGCCCCATATGCAGATACGCAGTATTTT.

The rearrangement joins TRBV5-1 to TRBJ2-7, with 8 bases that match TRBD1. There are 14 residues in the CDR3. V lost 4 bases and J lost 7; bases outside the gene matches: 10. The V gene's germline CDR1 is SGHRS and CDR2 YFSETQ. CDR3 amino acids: CASSPGQGAKEQYF. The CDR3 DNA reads TGCGCCAGCAGCCCGGGGCAGGGGGCTAAGGAGCAGTACTTC.

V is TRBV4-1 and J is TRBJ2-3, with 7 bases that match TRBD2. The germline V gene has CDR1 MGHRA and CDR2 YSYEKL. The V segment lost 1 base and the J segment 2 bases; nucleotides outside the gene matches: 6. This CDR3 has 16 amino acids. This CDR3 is CASSQVSGGITDTQYF. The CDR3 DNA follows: TGCGCCAGCAGCCAAGTCTCGGGGGGAATCACAGATACGCAGTATTTT.

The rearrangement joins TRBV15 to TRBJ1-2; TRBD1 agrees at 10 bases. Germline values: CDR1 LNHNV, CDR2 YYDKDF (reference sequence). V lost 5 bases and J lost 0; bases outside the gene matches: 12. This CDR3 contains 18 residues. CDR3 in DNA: TGTGCCACCAGCGCCCATCCCGGGACAGGGGCTTCTAACTATGGCTACACCTTC. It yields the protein CATSAHPGTGASNYGYTF.

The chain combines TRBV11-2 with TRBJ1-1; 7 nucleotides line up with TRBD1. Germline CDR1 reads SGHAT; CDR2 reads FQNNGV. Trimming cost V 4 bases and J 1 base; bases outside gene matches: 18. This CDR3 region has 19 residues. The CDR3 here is CASSSNAPLSGQKNTEAFF. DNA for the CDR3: TGTGCCAGCAGCTCTAACGCGCCCCTATCGGGACAGAAGAACACTGAAGCTTTCTTT.